This T cell receptor beta chain came from a study of blood T cell repertoires in COVID-19. As for the study in general: The United States, Italy and Spain supplied acute and convalescent COVID-19 samples. T cells, B-cell-depleted T cells, or PBMCs provided the cDNA or gDNA that served as material.

The CDR3 loop spans 15 amino acids. Germline-derived CDR1 and CDR2 are LGHNA and YSLEER. V shed 0 bases and J shed 5 bases, with 12 bases lying between them. Per the authors' pipeline: Amplification with reference gene primers provided the estimates of nucleated cell counts. Some clones are missing from TCRdb's copy, which holds only in-frame ones; the method was immunoSEQ multiplex PCR. Clone size and the V and J calls come from that table; the DNA yielded D and trimming. The repertoire has under 250,000 clones, around 80% of them found once; the top ten carry around 8.9%. The J gene is TRBJ2-3, the V gene TRBV4-3; maybe TRBD1 (5 bases). Source material: peripheral blood. This TCR came from a man in his forties with active or convalescent COVID-19. The CDR3 here is CASSQDLGAGDTQYF. The CDR3, as DNA: TGCGCCAGCAGCCAAGATCTTGGGGCCGGAGATACGCAGTATTTT.